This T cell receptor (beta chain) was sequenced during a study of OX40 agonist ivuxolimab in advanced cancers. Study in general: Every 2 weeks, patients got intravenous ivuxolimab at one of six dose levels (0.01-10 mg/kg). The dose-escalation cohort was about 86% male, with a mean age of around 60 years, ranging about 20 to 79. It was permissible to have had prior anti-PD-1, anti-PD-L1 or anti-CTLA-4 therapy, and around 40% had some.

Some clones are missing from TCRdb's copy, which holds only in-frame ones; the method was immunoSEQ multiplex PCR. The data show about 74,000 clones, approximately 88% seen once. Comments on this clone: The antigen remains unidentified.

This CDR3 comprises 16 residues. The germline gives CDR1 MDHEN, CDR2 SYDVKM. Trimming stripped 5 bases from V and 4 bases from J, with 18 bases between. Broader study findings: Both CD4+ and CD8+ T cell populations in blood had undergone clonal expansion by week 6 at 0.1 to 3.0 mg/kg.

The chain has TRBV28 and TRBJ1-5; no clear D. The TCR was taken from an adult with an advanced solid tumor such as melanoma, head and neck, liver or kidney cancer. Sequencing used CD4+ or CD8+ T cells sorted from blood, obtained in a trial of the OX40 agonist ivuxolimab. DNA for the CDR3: TGTGCCAGCAGTCCGTCCGAGGCAGGAGGGAATCAGCCCCAGCATTTT. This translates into CASSPSEAGGNQPQHF.